This TCR beta chain was sequenced for a study of blood T cell repertoires in COVID-19. Whole-study context: Both acute and convalescent COVID-19 samples were obtained from the United States, Italy and Spain.

Original processing methods: Amplified reference gene primers provided the basis for estimating nucleated cell counts. Repertoires were generated with immunoSEQ multiplex PCR, while TCRdb's copy carries only in-frame clones and drops some. V and J calls and clone size come straight from that table; D and trimming were deduced from the DNA. This table holds roughly 200,000 clones, 88% found once. Germline values: CDR1 ENHRY, CDR2 SYGVKD. The CDR3 consists of 17 residues. V trimming: 3 bases; J trimming: 4 bases; junction bases outside the gene matches: 11. Sequencing was carried out using peripheral blood. The chain uses TRBV10-3 and TRBJ1-4; 7 bases map to TRBD1. The receptor was derived from a man in his 70s with acute or convalescent COVID-19. The CDR3 spells CAISDSGTELFNEKLFF. The CDR3 DNA is TGTGCCATCAGTGACTCCGGGACAGAACTTTTTAATGAAAAACTGTTTTTT.